The source of this T cell receptor beta chain is a study of blood T cell repertoires in COVID-19. Whole-study context: Specimens from acute and convalescent COVID-19 originated in the United States, Italy and Spain. In each case, the material was cDNA or gDNA derived from T cells, B-cell-depleted T cells, or PBMCs.

The Seattle site enrolled patients during active infection and followed them longitudinally. From germline, CDR1 is SGDLS and CDR2 YYNGEE. The V gene end was trimmed by 4 bases and the J gene end by 8 bases; junction bases not matched to a gene: 23. This CDR3 spans 19 amino acids. In the authors' methods: How many nucleated cells were present was estimated from reference gene primer amplification. The assay was immunoSEQ multiplex PCR, and TCRdb's table has in-frame clones only and misses some. The DNA was the basis for D and trimming; V, J and clone size are from that table. The sample has around 210,000 clones, 85% seen once.

The chain has TRBV9 and TRBJ1-4, with TRBD1 matching over 7 bases. This receptor was obtained from a man aged 50 to 59 with COVID-19, enrolled during active disease. Sample: peripheral blood. DNA of the CDR3: TGTGCCAGCAGCCCGGGGCCGGGACAGCCCCATTTAGCCATCGAAAAACTGTTTTTT. It codes for CASSPGPGQPHLAIEKLFF.